The rows below give T cell receptor beta chains drawn from one sample of a study of T cell repertoires in cytomegalovirus infection. TCRdb redid the calling of the reads with MiXCR, one entry per CDR3 protein. Of about 400,000 distinct CDR3 sequences listed, roughly 18% are singletons. Sequences were obtained from PBMCs. These receptors came from a human donor in good health (CMV status not recorded). Some clones in this sample may be carry-over from other donors' samples. CDR3s include the opening cysteine and the closing phenylalanine or tryptophan. Each record gives: D gene, V gene, J gene, clone size, CDR3 protein, CDR3 DNA. A D gene is named only where the DNA matches it firmly. Clone size is stated in some rows and not others, as once, few, many or a class when expanded.

d_call: NA; v_call: TRBV5-6; j_call: TRBJ1-1; clone_size: few; cdr3_aa: CASFDRRRWNTEAFF; cdr3_nt: TGTGCCAGCTTCGACCGACGTAGGTGGAACACTGAAGCTTTCTTT
d_call: NA; v_call: TRBV7-2; j_call: TRBJ2-3; clone_size: many; cdr3_aa: CASSLDVVSTDTQYF; cdr3_nt: TGTGCCAGCAGCTTAGATGTCGTCAGCACAGATACGCAGTATTTT
d_call: TRBD2; v_call: TRBV7-2; j_call: TRBJ2-4; clone_size: many; cdr3_aa: CASSFRTSLAKNIQYF; cdr3_nt: TGTGCCAGCAGCTTCCGGACTAGCCTAGCCAAAAACATTCAGTACTTC
d_call: NA; v_call: TRBV2; j_call: TRBJ2-5; clone_size: NA; cdr3_aa: CASSQNGPLETQYF; cdr3_nt: TGTGCCAGCAGCCAGAACGGCCCCTTGGAGACCCAGTACTTC
d_call: NA; v_call: TRBV5-4; j_call: TRBJ2-5; clone_size: few; cdr3_aa: CASSPVGGAMVETQYF; cdr3_nt: TGTGCCAGCAGCCCTGTTGGGGGGGCGATGGTTGAGACCCAGTACTTC
d_call: NA; v_call: TRBV20-1; j_call: TRBJ2-3; clone_size: few; cdr3_aa: CSARDTGTTTDTQYF; cdr3_nt: TGCAGTGCTAGAGATACCGGGACCACCACAGATACGCAGTATTTT
d_call: TRBD2; v_call: TRBV6-5; j_call: TRBJ2-5; clone_size: NA; cdr3_aa: CASSYSTGAGGPQETQYF; cdr3_nt: TGTGCCAGCAGTTACTCGACAGGCGCGGGGGGGCCTCAAGAGACCCAGTACTTC
d_call: NA; v_call: TRBV2; j_call: TRBJ2-4; clone_size: NA; cdr3_aa: CASRPTLYGIQYF; cdr3_nt: TGTGCCAGCAGGCCGACACTTTACGGCATTCAGTACTTC
d_call: NA; v_call: TRBV5-4; j_call: TRBJ2-1; clone_size: few; cdr3_aa: CASSSRESIEQFF; cdr3_nt: TGTGCCAGCAGCTCAAGAGAGAGTATTGAGCAGTTCTTC
d_call: TRBD1; v_call: TRBV19; j_call: TRBJ1-2; clone_size: many; cdr3_aa: CASSRLPGQGDDTGYGYTF; cdr3_nt: TGTGCCAGTAGTCGACTACCGGGACAGGGCGATGATACGGGATATGGCTACACCTTC
d_call: NA; v_call: TRBV7-8; j_call: TRBJ1-3; clone_size: NA; cdr3_aa: CASSVTGYSGNTIYF; cdr3_nt: TGTGCCAGCAGCGTGACAGGTTACTCTGGAAACACCATATATTTT
d_call: NA; v_call: TRBV19; j_call: TRBJ1-2; clone_size: NA; cdr3_aa: CASSPPWTSDGYTF; cdr3_nt: TGTGCCAGTAGTCCTCCCTGGACTTCCGATGGCTACACCTTC
d_call: NA; v_call: TRBV28; j_call: TRBJ2-1; clone_size: few; cdr3_aa: CASSGALMEFF; cdr3_nt: TGTGCCAGCAGTGGGGCGCTAATGGAGTTCTTC
d_call: NA; v_call: TRBV2; j_call: TRBJ1-5; clone_size: NA; cdr3_aa: CASSWGFLNQPQHF; cdr3_nt: TGTGCCAGCAGCTGGGGGTTCCTCAATCAGCCCCAGCATTTT
d_call: NA; v_call: TRBV20-1; j_call: TRBJ2-3; clone_size: NA; cdr3_aa: CSAPNGFFPRTDTQYF; cdr3_nt: TGCAGTGCTCCTAACGGGTTTTTTCCGCGCACAGATACGCAGTATTTT
d_call: NA; v_call: TRBV5-6; j_call: TRBJ2-4; clone_size: few; cdr3_aa: CASSLTSDIQYF; cdr3_nt: TGTGCCAGCAGCCTCACCTCAGACATTCAGTACTTC
d_call: NA; v_call: TRBV19; j_call: TRBJ2-2; clone_size: few; cdr3_aa: CASRRSSLNTGELFF; cdr3_nt: TGTGCCAGCCGGCGGTCCAGCCTGAACACCGGGGAGCTGTTTTTT
d_call: TRBD1; v_call: TRBV23-1; j_call: TRBJ1-5; clone_size: many; cdr3_aa: CASSQSDREDQPQHF; cdr3_nt: TGCGCCAGCAGTCAATCGGACAGGGAAGATCAGCCCCAGCATTTT
d_call: NA; v_call: TRBV7-9; j_call: TRBJ1-1; clone_size: NA; cdr3_aa: CASSIRQHNSEAFF; cdr3_nt: TGTGCCAGCAGCATAAGACAGCATAACTCTGAAGCTTTCTTT
d_call: TRBD2; v_call: TRBV7-6; j_call: TRBJ2-5; clone_size: NA; cdr3_aa: CASSLGEPGGQTQYF; cdr3_nt: TGTGCCAGCAGCTTAGGGGAGCCGGGGGGACAGACCCAGTACTTC
d_call: TRBD2; v_call: TRBV11-2; j_call: TRBJ2-3; clone_size: many; cdr3_aa: CASSLLAGGGATQYF; cdr3_nt: TGTGCCAGCAGCTTATTAGCGGGAGGGGGAGCTACGCAGTATTTT
d_call: TRBD2; v_call: TRBV7-2; j_call: TRBJ2-1; clone_size: many; cdr3_aa: CASSLEPGGFNEQFF; cdr3_nt: TGTGCCAGCAGCTTAGAACCGGGAGGGTTTAATGAGCAGTTCTTC
d_call: TRBD1; v_call: TRBV30; j_call: TRBJ1-5; clone_size: NA; cdr3_aa: CAWSRRGTVKNQPQHF; cdr3_nt: TGTGCCTGGAGTCGACGTGGGACAGTAAAAAATCAGCCCCAGCATTTT
d_call: NA; v_call: TRBV23-1; j_call: TRBJ2-7; clone_size: NA; cdr3_aa: CASSCEPPGRRAYEQYF; cdr3_nt: TGCGCCAGCAGTTGCGAACCTCCGGGACGCCGAGCCTACGAGCAGTACTTC
d_call: NA; v_call: TRBV20-1; j_call: TRBJ2-5; clone_size: NA; cdr3_aa: CSARLGETQYF; cdr3_nt: TGCAGTGCTAGACTGGGAGAGACCCAGTACTTC
d_call: NA; v_call: TRBV20-1; j_call: TRBJ2-3; clone_size: NA; cdr3_aa: CSARDGVTDTQYF; cdr3_nt: TGCAGTGCTAGAGATGGGGTCACAGATACGCAGTATTTT
d_call: NA; v_call: TRBV11-3; j_call: TRBJ2-4; clone_size: NA; cdr3_aa: CASSFPGIKNIQYF; cdr3_nt: TGTGCCAGCAGCTTTCCCGGGATCAAAAACATTCAGTACTTC
d_call: NA; v_call: TRBV12-3/TRBV12-4; j_call: TRBJ2-7; clone_size: few; cdr3_aa: CASSDRGDYEQYF; cdr3_nt: TGTGCCAGCAGTGACCGGGGAGACTACGAGCAGTACTTC
d_call: TRBD1; v_call: TRBV29-1; j_call: TRBJ2-2; clone_size: NA; cdr3_aa: CSATGGVDTGELFF; cdr3_nt: TGCAGCGCTACAGGGGGCGTCGACACCGGGGAGCTGTTTTTT
d_call: TRBD1; v_call: TRBV7-2; j_call: TRBJ1-1; clone_size: many; cdr3_aa: CASSPTGYGTEAFF; cdr3_nt: TGTGCCAGCAGCCCGACAGGGTACGGCACTGAAGCTTTCTTT
d_call: NA; v_call: TRBV6-1; j_call: TRBJ1-6; clone_size: few; cdr3_aa: CASSEDYNSPLHF; cdr3_nt: TGTGCCAGCAGTGAGGACTATAATTCACCCCTCCACTTT
d_call: NA; v_call: TRBV7-9; j_call: TRBJ2-6; clone_size: many; cdr3_aa: CASSIGGLGANVLTF; cdr3_nt: TGTGCCAGCAGTATAGGGGGTCTTGGGGCCAACGTCCTGACTTTC
d_call: NA; v_call: TRBV7-2; j_call: TRBJ2-7; clone_size: many; cdr3_aa: CASSLLGAGQYF; cdr3_nt: TGTGCCAGCAGCTTATTAGGGGCTGGGCAGTACTTC
d_call: TRBD2; v_call: TRBV20-1; j_call: TRBJ2-7; clone_size: NA; cdr3_aa: CSALSGSSYEQYF; cdr3_nt: TGCAGTGCTTTGAGCGGGAGCTCCTACGAGCAGTACTTC
d_call: NA; v_call: TRBV4-2; j_call: TRBJ1-5; clone_size: NA; cdr3_aa: CASSQEGTANQPQHF; cdr3_nt: TGTGCCAGCAGCCAAGAAGGGACGGCCAATCAGCCCCAGCATTTT
d_call: NA; v_call: TRBV7-2; j_call: TRBJ1-5; clone_size: many; cdr3_aa: CASSLAGGPGQPQHF; cdr3_nt: TGTGCCAGCAGCTTAGCAGGGGGTCCAGGGCAGCCCCAGCATTTT
d_call: NA; v_call: TRBV6-5; j_call: TRBJ2-7; clone_size: NA; cdr3_aa: CASSYGARYEQYF; cdr3_nt: TGTGCCAGCAGTTACGGAGCGCGCTACGAGCAGTACTTC
d_call: TRBD2; v_call: TRBV7-8; j_call: TRBJ2-1; clone_size: many; cdr3_aa: CASSLAVLAGGYNEQFF; cdr3_nt: TGTGCCAGCAGCTTAGCGGTACTAGCGGGGGGGTACAATGAGCAGTTCTTC
d_call: NA; v_call: TRBV11-1; j_call: TRBJ1-2; clone_size: NA; cdr3_aa: CASSREPSDYGYTF; cdr3_nt: TGTGCCAGCAGCAGAGAACCGTCTGACTATGGCTACACCTTC
d_call: TRBD2; v_call: TRBV7-9; j_call: TRBJ2-3; clone_size: NA; cdr3_aa: CASSWTSGVPTDTQYF; cdr3_nt: TGTGCCAGCAGCTGGACTAGCGGGGTTCCCACAGATACGCAGTATTTT
d_call: NA; v_call: TRBV7-6; j_call: TRBJ2-1; clone_size: NA; cdr3_aa: CASTRASYNEQFF; cdr3_nt: TGTGCCAGCACCAGGGCATCTTACAATGAGCAGTTCTTC
d_call: NA; v_call: TRBV10-1; j_call: TRBJ2-7; clone_size: NA; cdr3_aa: CASLIRGGIEQYF; cdr3_nt: TGCGCCAGTCTAATCAGAGGGGGGATCGAGCAGTACTTC
d_call: NA; v_call: TRBV12-3/TRBV12-4; j_call: TRBJ2-3; clone_size: many; cdr3_aa: CASIRTDTQYF; cdr3_nt: TGTGCCAGCATCCGCACAGATACGCAGTATTTT
d_call: NA; v_call: TRBV12-3/TRBV12-4; j_call: TRBJ2-7; clone_size: few; cdr3_aa: CASSLMDRVVQYF; cdr3_nt: TGTGCCAGCAGCCTTATGGACCGGGTGGTGCAGTACTTC
d_call: TRBD2; v_call: TRBV15; j_call: TRBJ2-7; clone_size: NA; cdr3_aa: CATSKAGLVREQYF; cdr3_nt: TGTGCCACCAGCAAAGCCGGACTAGTCCGCGAGCAGTACTTC
d_call: TRBD1; v_call: TRBV4-1; j_call: TRBJ2-3; clone_size: few; cdr3_aa: CASSPPDRVPDTQYF; cdr3_nt: TGCGCCAGCAGCCCTCCGGACAGGGTGCCAGATACGCAGTATTTT
d_call: TRBD1; v_call: TRBV27; j_call: TRBJ1-1; clone_size: few; cdr3_aa: CASSLRQGANTEAFF; cdr3_nt: TGTGCCAGCAGTTTAAGGCAGGGGGCGAACACTGAAGCTTTCTTT
d_call: TRBD1; v_call: TRBV5-1; j_call: TRBJ2-7; clone_size: once; cdr3_aa: CASSRQGAFYEQYF; cdr3_nt: TGCGCCAGCAGCCGACAGGGGGCCTTCTACGAGCAGTACTTC
d_call: NA; v_call: TRBV27; j_call: TRBJ2-7; clone_size: NA; cdr3_aa: CASSSRTPGDEQYF; cdr3_nt: TGTGCCAGCAGTTCCCGGACACCCGGGGACGAGCAGTACTTC
d_call: NA; v_call: TRBV6-6; j_call: TRBJ1-5; clone_size: few; cdr3_aa: CASSSTRDQPQHF; cdr3_nt: TGTGCCAGCAGTTCCACACGGGATCAGCCCCAGCATTTT